Here is one T cell receptor (beta chain) with its context. The data were obtained in a study of blood T cell repertoires in COVID-19. Study details: There were acute and convalescent COVID-19 samples, and they came from the United States, Italy and Spain. T cells, B-cell-depleted T cells, or PBMCs supplied cDNA or gDNA.

V lost 2 bases, J lost 3 bases, and 17 bases lay in between. Per the germline V gene, CDR1 is ENHRY and CDR2 is SYGVKD. The CDR3 has 17 amino acids. As originally analysed: Amplification of reference gene primers provided the estimated nucleated cell counts. The repertoire was sequenced with immunoSEQ multiplex PCR; TCRdb's copy has only in-frame clones and lacks some. That table gives V, J and clone size, and the DNA gave D and trimming. There are 57,000 or so clones in the sample; about nine tenths occur only once, and about 22% lies in the top ten. The rearrangement uses TRBV10-3 and TRBJ1-5; D perhaps matches TRBD1 (5 bases). The material sequenced was peripheral blood. This clonotype was sampled from a woman aged 50 to 60 with active or convalescent COVID-19. CDR3 protein: CAISERARGGTNQPQHF. The CDR3 region has the DNA TGTGCCATCAGTGAGAGGGCTCGGGGGGGGACCAATCAGCCCCAGCATTTT.